These 16 T cell receptor beta chains share one sample of origin, sequenced in a study of blood T cells in healthy people across ages. Then a second PCR, running roughly 7 to 11 cycles, was carried out with a sample-barcoded 5' primer and a J-beta primer mix. TCRdb called the 5' RACE reads again in MiXCR, with one record for every CDR3 protein. The sample lists some 760,000 distinct CDR3 sequences; 25% were seen once. In addition, the sample was reused for a study of T cells of mothers and their children.

The sequenced sample was blood. These receptors all come from a boy aged 10-17 years in good health.

This clonotype was recorded once. The CDR3 sequence: CASGLPGQGHGYTF. For the CDR3, the DNA is TGCGCCAGCGGTCTTCCGGGACAGGGTCATGGCTACACCTTC. The gene calls are TRBV5-1 and TRBJ1-2, with 9 bases lining up with TRBD1. The CDR3 sequence is 14 residues long. The J segment lost 6 bases and the V segment lost 7 bases, leaving 10 bases of the junction unmatched. CDR1 and CDR2 from the germline V gene are SGHRS and YFSETQ.

In its sample, this clonotype was seen a few times. The V call is TRBV3-1, the J call TRBJ1-5; D gene ambiguous. Trimming took 3 bases from V and 4 from J, leaving 13 bases between them. Looked up from germline, CDR1 is LGHDT and CDR2 is YNNKEL (reference sequence). CDR3 size: 15 residues. CDR3 sequence reads: CASSHGSRPNQPQHF. The CDR3 nucleotides are TGTGCCAGCAGCCATGGGAGCAGACCGAATCAGCCCCAGCATTTT.

A remark on this clonotype: The junction departs from the called germline gene at one end, perhaps through a read error. The chain combines TRBV20-1 with TRBJ2-5; no firm D call. This CDR3 is 12 amino acids long. Germline CDR1 reads DFQATT; CDR2 reads SNEGSKA (reference sequence). The CDR3 region is CSATGPVETRYF. The CDR3 coding sequence is TGCAGTGCTACCGGACCAGTCGAGACCCGGTACTTC.

This clonotype was observed a handful of times. The chain has TRBV6-1 and TRBJ1-1; 8 bases agree with TRBD1. The CDR3 has 14 amino acids. With V trimmed by 2 bases and J by 5 bases, 4 bases remained unmatched. Germline CDR1 is MNHNS and CDR2 is SASEGT. CDR3: CASSESGGRTEAFF. The CDR3 coding sequence is TGTGCCAGCAGTGAATCAGGGGGCAGGACTGAAGCTTTCTTT.

This chain links TRBV7-2 with TRBJ1-3; tentative D call: TRBD1 (5 bases). Trimming cost V 5 bases and J 2 bases, with 25 bases left between them. Looked up from germline, CDR1 is SGHTA and CDR2 is FQGNSA. This CDR3 comprises 19 residues. CDR3 amino acids: CASSPSSAGSLVAGNTIYF. The DNA for the CDR3 is TGTGCCAGCAGCCCATCAAGTGCAGGGTCTTTAGTCGCTGGAAACACCATATATTTT.

The rearrangement joins TRBV12-5 to TRBJ2-3, with D possibly TRBD1 on 6 matching bases. CDR1 is LGHNT and CDR2 is FRNRAP in the germline V gene. There are 14 residues in the CDR3. The V end was cut by 3 bases, the J end by 2 bases, with 9 bases between. The CDR3 protein is CASGLRDTTDTQYF. The CDR3 bases are TGTGCTAGTGGTTTACGGGACACCACAGATACGCAGTATTTT.

The chain links TRBV6-5 to TRBJ2-7; the match to TRBD2 covers 14 bases. This CDR3 spans 17 amino acids. Germline V gene data show CDR1 as MNHEY and CDR2 as SVGAGI. With 0 bases clipped from V and 6 bases from J, the junction kept 7 bases outside the gene matches. The CDR3 reads CASSYSSGLAGGSEQYF. For the CDR3, the DNA is TGTGCCAGCAGTTACTCGAGTGGACTAGCGGGAGGTAGCGAGCAGTACTTC.

This clonotype showed up just a few times. The J gene is TRBJ1-4, the V gene TRBV28; D remains ambiguous. The germline V gene encodes CDR1 MDHEN and CDR2 SYDVKM. The CDR3 runs to 17 residues. V was cut by 6 bases and J by 0 bases, with 17 bases left in between. CDR3 sequence reads: CASRGPPGRTTNEKLFF. CDR3 nucleotide sequence: TGTGCCAGCAGAGGCCCCCCCGGACGGACAACTAATGAAAAACTGTTTTTT.

The V gene is TRBV5-5, the J gene TRBJ2-7, with D perhaps TRBD1 (6 bases). Per germline, CDR1 SGHKS and CDR2 YYEKEE (reference sequence). This CDR3 spans 14 amino acids. The V gene lost 7 bases and the J gene lost 1 base, with 15 bases spanning the gap. The CDR3 reads CASGPGTNSYEQYF. For the CDR3, the DNA is TGTGCCAGCGGACCCGGGACAAATTCCTACGAGCAGTACTTC.

There are a few counts of this clonotype. The chain carries TRBV12-3 or TRBV12-4 and TRBJ2-7; 7 bases map to TRBD2. CDR3 length equals 13 residues. V shed 3 bases and J 5 bases; nucleotides not matched to a gene: 4. For the CDR3, the DNA is TGTGCCAGCAGTTTTGGGCTAGCGGACGAGCAGTACTTC. This translates into CASSFGLADEQYF.

Concerning this clonotype: The junction does not match germline at one end; this may be a read error. This chain joins TRBV20-1 and TRBJ2-5; D is perhaps TRBD1 (6 bases). The CDR3 is 12 residues long. Germline values: CDR1 DFQATT, CDR2 SNEGSKA (reference sequence). The CDR3 spells CSARTVQGTQYF. The CDR3 nucleotides are TGCAGTGCCAGGACAGTGCAAGGGACCCAGTACTTC.

A note on this clonotype: A much bigger clone sits one base away, suggesting this may be a read error. V gene TRBV9 combines with J gene TRBJ2-5, with D possibly matching TRBD2 (5 bases). CDR3 length: 11 amino acids. CDR1 is SGDLS and CDR2 is YYNGEE in the germline V gene. The CDR3 reads CASSVGETQHF. CDR3 nucleotide sequence: TGTGCCAGCAGCGTAGGGGAGACCCAGCACTTC.

J is TRBJ1-1 and V is TRBV4-2; no clear D gene. The CDR3 totals 15 residues. Looked up from germline, CDR1 is LGHNA and CDR2 is YNFKEQ. V was pared by 0 bases and J by 3 bases, with 11 bases between. The CDR3: CASSQDFPQDTEAFF. The CDR3, as DNA: TGTGCCAGCAGCCAAGACTTCCCGCAGGACACTGAAGCTTTCTTT.

V and J are TRBV20-1 and TRBJ1-5; maybe TRBD1 (6 bases). V lost 0 bases, J lost 7 bases, and 10 bases lay in between. This CDR3 spans 13 amino acids. Germline lookup yields CDR1 DFQATT and CDR2 SNEGSKA (reference sequence). CDR3 loop: CSARDMGGQPQHF. DNA for the CDR3: TGCAGTGCTAGAGATATGGGGGGCCAGCCCCAGCATTTT.

This clonotype was seen a few times. The genes are TRBV27 and TRBJ1-1, with D possibly matching TRBD1 (6 bases). The CDR3 has 14 residues. Germline V gene data show CDR1 as MNHEY and CDR2 as SMNVEV (reference sequence). V shed 5 bases and J shed 6 bases, with 16 bases lying between them. In DNA, the CDR3 is TGTGCCAGCAGTGCGGATACAGGGCGAGCTGAAGCTTTCTTT. Residues: CASSADTGRAEAFF.

In its sample, this clonotype was seen a few times. The junction and the germline gene differ at one end; a read error may be behind it. The V call is TRBV13, the J call TRBJ1-1; D not resolved. Germline CDR1 reads PRHDT; CDR2 reads FYEKMQ (reference sequence). CDR3 size: 15 residues. The CDR3 reads CASSLSYALNTEAFF. In nucleotides, the CDR3 is TGTGCCAGCAGCTTATCTTATGCTCTGAACACTGAGGCTTTCTTT.